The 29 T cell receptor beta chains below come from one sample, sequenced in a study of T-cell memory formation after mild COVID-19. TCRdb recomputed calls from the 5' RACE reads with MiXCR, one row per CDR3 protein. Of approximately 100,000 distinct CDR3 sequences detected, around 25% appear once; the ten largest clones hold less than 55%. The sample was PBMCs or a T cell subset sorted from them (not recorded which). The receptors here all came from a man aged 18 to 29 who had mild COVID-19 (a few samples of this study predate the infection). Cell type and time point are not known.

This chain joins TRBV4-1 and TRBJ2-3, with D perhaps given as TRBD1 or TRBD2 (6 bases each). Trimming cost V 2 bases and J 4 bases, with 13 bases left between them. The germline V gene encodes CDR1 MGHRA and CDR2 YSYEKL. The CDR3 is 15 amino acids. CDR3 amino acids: CASSQWGAGADTQYF. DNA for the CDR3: TGCGCCAGCAGCCAATGGGGGGCTGGGGCAGATACGCAGTATTTT.

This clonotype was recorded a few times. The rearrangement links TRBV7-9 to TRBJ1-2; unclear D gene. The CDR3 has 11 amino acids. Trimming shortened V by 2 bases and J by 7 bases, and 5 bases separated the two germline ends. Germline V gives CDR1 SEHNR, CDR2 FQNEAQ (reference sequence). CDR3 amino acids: CASSLRVGYTF. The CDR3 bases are TGTGCCAGCAGCTTAAGGGTTGGCTACACCTTC.

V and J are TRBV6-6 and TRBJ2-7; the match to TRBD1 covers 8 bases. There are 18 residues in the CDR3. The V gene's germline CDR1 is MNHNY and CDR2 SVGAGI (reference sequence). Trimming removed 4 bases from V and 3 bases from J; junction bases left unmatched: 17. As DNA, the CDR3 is TGTGCCAGCAGTTCCGATACCTACCGGGACAGGAGATTCTACGAGCAGTACTTC. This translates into CASSSDTYRDRRFYEQYF.

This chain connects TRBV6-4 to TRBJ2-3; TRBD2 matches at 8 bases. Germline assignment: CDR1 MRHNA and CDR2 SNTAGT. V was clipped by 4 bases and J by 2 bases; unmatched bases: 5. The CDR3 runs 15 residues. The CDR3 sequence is CASSASGGSTDTQYF. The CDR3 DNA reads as TGTGCCAGCAGTGCCAGCGGGGGTTCCACAGATACGCAGTATTTT.

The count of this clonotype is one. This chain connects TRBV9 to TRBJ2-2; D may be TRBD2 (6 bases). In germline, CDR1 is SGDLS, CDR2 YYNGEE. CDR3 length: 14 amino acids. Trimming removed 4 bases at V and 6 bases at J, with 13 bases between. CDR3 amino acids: CASSPGDFSGELFF. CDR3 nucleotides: TGTGCCAGCAGCCCGGGGGACTTTTCCGGGGAGCTGTTTTTT.

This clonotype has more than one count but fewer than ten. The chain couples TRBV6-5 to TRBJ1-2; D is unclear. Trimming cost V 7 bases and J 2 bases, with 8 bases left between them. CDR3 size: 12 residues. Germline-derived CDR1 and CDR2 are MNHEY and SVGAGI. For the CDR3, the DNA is TGTGCCAGCACCCCAGGCAACTATGGCTACACCTTC. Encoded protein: CASTPGNYGYTF.

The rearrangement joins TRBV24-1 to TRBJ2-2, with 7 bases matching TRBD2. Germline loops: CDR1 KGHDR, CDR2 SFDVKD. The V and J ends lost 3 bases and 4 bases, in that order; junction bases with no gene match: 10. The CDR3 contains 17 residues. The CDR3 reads CATSDRGAGGSTGELFF. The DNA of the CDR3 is TGTGCCACCAGTGATCGAGGCGCCGGGGGGAGCACCGGGGAGCTGTTTTTT.

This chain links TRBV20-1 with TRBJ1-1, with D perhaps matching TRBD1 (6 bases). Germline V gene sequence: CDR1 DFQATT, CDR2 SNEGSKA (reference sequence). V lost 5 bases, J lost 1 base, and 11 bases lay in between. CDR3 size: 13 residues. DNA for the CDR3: TGCAGTGCTGTTGACAGGAAGAACACTGAAGCTTTCTTT. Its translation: CSAVDRKNTEAFF.

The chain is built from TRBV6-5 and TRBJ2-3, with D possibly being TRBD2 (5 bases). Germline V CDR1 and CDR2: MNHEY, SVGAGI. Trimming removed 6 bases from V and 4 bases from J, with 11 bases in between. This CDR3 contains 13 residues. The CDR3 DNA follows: TGTGCCAGCAGCCCTAGCCGACCAGATACGCAGTATTTT. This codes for CASSPSRPDTQYF.

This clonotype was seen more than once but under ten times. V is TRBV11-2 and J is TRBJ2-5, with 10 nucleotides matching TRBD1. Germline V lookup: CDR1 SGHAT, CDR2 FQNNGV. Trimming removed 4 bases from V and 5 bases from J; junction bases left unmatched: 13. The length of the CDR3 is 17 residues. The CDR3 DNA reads TGTGCCAGCAGCTCCGCCTACGACAGGGGGCGGATGGAGACCCAGTACTTC. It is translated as CASSSAYDRGRMETQYF.

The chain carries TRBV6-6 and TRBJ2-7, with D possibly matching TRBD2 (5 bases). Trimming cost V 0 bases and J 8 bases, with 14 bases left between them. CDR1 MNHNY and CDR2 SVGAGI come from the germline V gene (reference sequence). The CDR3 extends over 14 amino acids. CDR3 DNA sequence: TGTGCCAGCAGTTACTCGAATGTCGGGGTTCAGCAGTACTTC. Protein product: CASSYSNVGVQQYF.

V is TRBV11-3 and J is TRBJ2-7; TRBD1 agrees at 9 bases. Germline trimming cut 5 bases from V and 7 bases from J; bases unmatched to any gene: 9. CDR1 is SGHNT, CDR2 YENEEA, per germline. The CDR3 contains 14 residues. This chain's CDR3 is CASSSRQGVREQYV. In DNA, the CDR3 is TGTGCCAGCAGCAGCCGACAGGGGGTGAGGGAGCAGTACGTC.

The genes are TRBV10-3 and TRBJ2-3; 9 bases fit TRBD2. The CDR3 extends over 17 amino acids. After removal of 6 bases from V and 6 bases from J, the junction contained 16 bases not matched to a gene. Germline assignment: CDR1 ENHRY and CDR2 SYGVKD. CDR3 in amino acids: CAIRSSIAGDGADTQYF. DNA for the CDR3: TGTGCCATCAGAAGTTCCATAGCGGGGGACGGGGCGGATACGCAGTATTTT.

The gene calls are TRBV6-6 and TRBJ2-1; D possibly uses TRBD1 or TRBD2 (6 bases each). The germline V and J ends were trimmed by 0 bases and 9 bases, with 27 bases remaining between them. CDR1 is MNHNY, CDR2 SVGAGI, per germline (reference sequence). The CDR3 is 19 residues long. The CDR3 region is CASSYSGPESRGGFGEQFF. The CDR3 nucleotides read TGTGCCAGCAGTTACTCGGGCCCCGAGAGTAGAGGGGGGTTCGGTGAGCAGTTCTTC.

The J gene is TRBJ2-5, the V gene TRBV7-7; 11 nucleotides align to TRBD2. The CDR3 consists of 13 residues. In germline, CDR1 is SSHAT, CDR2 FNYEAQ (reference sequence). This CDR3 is CASGGGPQETQYF. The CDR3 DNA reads TGTGCTAGCGGGGGGGGACCCCAAGAGACCCAGTACTTC.

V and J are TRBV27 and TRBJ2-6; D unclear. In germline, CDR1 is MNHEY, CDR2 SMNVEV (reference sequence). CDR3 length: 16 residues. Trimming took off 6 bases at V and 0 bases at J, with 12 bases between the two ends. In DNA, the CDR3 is TGTGCCAGCAGGTCGCACGGAACCTCTGGGGCCAACGTCCTGACTTTC. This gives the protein CASRSHGTSGANVLTF.

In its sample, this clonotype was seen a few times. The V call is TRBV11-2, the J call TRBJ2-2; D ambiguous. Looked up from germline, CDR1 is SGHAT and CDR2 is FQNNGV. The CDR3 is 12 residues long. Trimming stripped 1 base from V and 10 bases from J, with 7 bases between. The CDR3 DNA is TGTGCCAGCAGCTTAGGGGATGAGGAGCTGTTTTTT. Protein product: CASSLGDEELFF.

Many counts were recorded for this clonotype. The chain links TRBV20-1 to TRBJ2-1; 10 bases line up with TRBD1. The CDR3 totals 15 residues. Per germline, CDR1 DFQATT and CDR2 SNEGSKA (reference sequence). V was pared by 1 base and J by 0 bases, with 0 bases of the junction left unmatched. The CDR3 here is CSARGTGGSYNEQFF. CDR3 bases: TGCAGTGCTAGAGGGACAGGGGGCTCCTACAATGAGCAGTTCTTC.

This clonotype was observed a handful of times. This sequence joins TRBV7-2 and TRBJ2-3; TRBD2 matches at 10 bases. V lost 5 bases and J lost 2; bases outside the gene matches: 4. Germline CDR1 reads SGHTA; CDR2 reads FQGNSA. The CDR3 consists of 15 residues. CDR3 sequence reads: CASSQLAGNTDTQYF. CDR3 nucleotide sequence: TGTGCCAGCAGCCAACTAGCGGGGAACACAGATACGCAGTATTTT.

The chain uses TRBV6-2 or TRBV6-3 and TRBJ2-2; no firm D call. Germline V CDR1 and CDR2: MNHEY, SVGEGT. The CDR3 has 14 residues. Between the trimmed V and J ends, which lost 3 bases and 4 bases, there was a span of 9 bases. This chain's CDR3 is CASSYVSGTGELFF. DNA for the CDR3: TGTGCCAGCAGTTATGTTTCGGGCACCGGGGAGCTGTTTTTT.

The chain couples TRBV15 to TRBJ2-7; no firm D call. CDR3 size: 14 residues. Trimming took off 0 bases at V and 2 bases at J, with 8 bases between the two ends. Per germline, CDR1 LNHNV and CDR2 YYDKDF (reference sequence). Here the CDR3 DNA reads TGTGCCACCAGCAGAGATAAGGGCCCCTACGAGCAGTACTTC. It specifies CATSRDKGPYEQYF.

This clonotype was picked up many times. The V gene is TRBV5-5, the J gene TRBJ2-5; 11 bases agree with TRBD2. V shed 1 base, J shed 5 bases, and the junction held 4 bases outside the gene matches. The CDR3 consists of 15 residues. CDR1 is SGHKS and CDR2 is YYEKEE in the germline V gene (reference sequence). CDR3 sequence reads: CASSLFSGGAETQYF. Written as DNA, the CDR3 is TGTGCCAGCAGCTTGTTTAGCGGGGGGGCCGAGACCCAGTACTTC. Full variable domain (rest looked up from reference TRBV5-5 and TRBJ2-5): DAGVTQSPTHLIKTRGQQVTLRCSPISGHKSVSWYQQVLGQGPQFIFQYYEKEERGRGNFPDRFSARQFPNYSSELNVNALLLGDSALYLCASSLFSGGAETQYFGPGTRLLVL.

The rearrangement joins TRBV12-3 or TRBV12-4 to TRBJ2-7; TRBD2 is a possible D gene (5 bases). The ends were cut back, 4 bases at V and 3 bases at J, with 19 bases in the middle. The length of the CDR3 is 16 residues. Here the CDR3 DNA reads TGTGCCAGCAGTTGGGGTCCTACCGGGAAGCACTACGAGCAGTACTTC. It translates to CASSWGPTGKHYEQYF.

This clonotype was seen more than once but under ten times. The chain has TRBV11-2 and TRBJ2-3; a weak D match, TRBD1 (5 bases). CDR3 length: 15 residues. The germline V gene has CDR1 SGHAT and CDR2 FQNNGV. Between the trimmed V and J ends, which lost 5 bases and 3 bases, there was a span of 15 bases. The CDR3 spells CASSPGIRGTDTQYF. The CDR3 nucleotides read TGTGCCAGCAGCCCAGGGATTCGCGGAACAGATACGCAGTATTTT.

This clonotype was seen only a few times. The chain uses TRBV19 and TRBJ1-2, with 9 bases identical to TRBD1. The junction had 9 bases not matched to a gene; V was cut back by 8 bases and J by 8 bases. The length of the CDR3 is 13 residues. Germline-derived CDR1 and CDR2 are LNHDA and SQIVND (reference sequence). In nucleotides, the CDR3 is TGTGCCAGTCTGGGACAGGGTTTCGGAGGCTACACCTTC. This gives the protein CASLGQGFGGYTF.

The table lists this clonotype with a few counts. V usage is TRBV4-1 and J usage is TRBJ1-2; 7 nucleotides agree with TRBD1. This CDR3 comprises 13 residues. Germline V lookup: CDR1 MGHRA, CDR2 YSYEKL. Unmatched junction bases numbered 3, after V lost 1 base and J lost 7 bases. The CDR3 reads CASSQVGTVGYTF. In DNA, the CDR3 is TGCGCCAGCAGCCAAGTGGGGACAGTTGGCTACACCTTC.

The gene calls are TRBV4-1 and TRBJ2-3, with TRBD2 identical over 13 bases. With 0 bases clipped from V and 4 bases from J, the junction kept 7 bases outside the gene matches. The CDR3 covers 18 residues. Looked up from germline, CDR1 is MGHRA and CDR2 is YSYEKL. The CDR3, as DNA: TGCGCCAGCAGCCAAGATTCAGGACTAGCGGGGGAGGCAGATACGCAGTATTTT. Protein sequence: CASSQDSGLAGEADTQYF.

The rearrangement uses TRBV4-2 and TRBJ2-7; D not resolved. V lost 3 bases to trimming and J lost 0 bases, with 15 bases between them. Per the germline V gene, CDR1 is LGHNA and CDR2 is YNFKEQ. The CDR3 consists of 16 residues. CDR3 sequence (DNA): TGTGCCAGCAGCCAGGGCGGCGGCCCTAGCTCCTACGAGCAGTACTTC. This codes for CASSQGGGPSSYEQYF.

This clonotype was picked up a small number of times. CDR3: CASSSWSFEQYV. The CDR3 DNA reads as TGTGCCAGCAGTTCGTGGTCGTTCGAGCAGTACGTC. V is TRBV6-2 or TRBV6-3 and J is TRBJ2-7, with D unresolved. Germline lookup yields CDR1 MNHEY and CDR2 SVGEGT. This CDR3 comprises 12 residues. Trimming cost V 4 bases and J 6 bases, with 10 bases left between them.